This T cell receptor beta chain was recorded in a study of cytomegalovirus exposure and HLA in healthy donors. V lost 1 base to trimming and J lost 4 bases, with 15 bases between them. Germline V gene sequence: CDR1 MDHEN, CDR2 SYDVKM. CDR3 length: 16 amino acids. The PCR made use of 60 Vbeta and 13 Jbeta primers. Generated by immunoSEQ multiplex PCR, the TCRdb table keeps only in-frame clones and is missing some. This table holds 90,000 to 150,000 clones, over 60% found once. Material for sequencing was PBMCs. V is TRBV28 and J is TRBJ2-3; a weak D match, TRBD2 (5 bases). The clonotype was recovered from a human donor in good health. This chain's CDR3 is CASSLSRGPSADTQYF. The CDR3 DNA sequence: TGTGCCAGCAGTTTATCGAGAGGGCCATCTGCAGATACGCAGTATTTT.